This T cell receptor (beta chain) was sequenced in a study of T-cell reconstitution after alpha-beta-depleted transplantation in children. This sample's TCRbeta library carried unique molecular identifier barcodes. TCRdb reanalysed the PCR reads using MiXCR and keeps one entry per CDR3 protein. The sample yields about 540,000 distinct CDR3 sequences, approximately 16% seen once. After removal of 1 base from V and 14 bases from J, the junction contained 7 bases not matched to a gene. The CDR3 is 12 residues long. CDR1 and CDR2 (germline): SEHNR, FQNEAQ (reference sequence). The material was PBMCs from the stem cell graft donor, obtained from the stem cell graft. The receptor comes from a human donor who donated a stem cell graft to a child with acute lymphoblastic leukemia. V gene TRBV7-9 combines with J gene TRBJ2-5, with TRBD1 identical over 7 bases. The chain's CDR3 is CASSLGRDSKYF. In DNA, the CDR3 is TGTGCCAGCAGCTTAGGCCGGGACAGTAAATACTTC.